This entry describes one T cell receptor (beta chain). What this receptor recognizes is not known. No qualities accompany the bases; no much larger clone lies one base away. What the time point label conveys for this sample: before anti-PD-1 therapy. For bulk TCRbeta sequencing, genomic DNA was extracted from tumor biopsies or peripheral blood, and input amounts ranged from 616 ng to 6,004 ng. Every patient had histologically proven advanced or metastatic basal or squamous cell carcinoma and was a poor candidate for surgical resection. Of the 10 or so patients in the basal cell carcinoma cohort, 7 or 8 underwent bulk tumor TCR sequencing. Trimming takes 4 bases from V and 0 bases from J, and the germline ends sit 13 bases apart. The CDR3 contains 15 residues, cysteine and phenylalanine counted. This entry keeps only the CDR3 DNA: 45 bases, framed from base 1. From a lookup of the germline V gene (reference sequence), CDR1 and CDR2 are SGHNT and YYREEE.

The immunoSEQ platform was used to carry out deep TCRbeta sequencing. As for the original processing: Only productive rearrangements were exported from the immunoSEQ Analyzer for further analysis. T cell phenotypes were assigned to bulk TCRbeta clonotypes by matching the clonotypes to single-cell RNA+TCR-seq clones with the same TCRbeta sequence. Clone enrichment in tumor was calculated as tumor frequency divided by PBMC frequency from bulk TCR sequencing. GLIPH was used to sort TCRs into specificity groups, which are clusters of distinct TCRs that likely recognize common antigens through shared CDR3 motifs. Imported from immuneACCESS, the table was reduced by TCRdb to in-frame sequences with V and J called. These copies leave out some clones; in studies compared against another copy, an unresolved V gene accounts for under half, and the cause of the remainder is not known. That table is the source of V, J and clone size, and D and trimming were worked out from the DNA. The sample table holds roughly 48,000 clones, of which approximately 84% were seen once. The ten largest clones represent more than 3.5% of the sample.

The sample originates from a study of T cells in tumors after PD-1 blockade (dated by TCRdb to about 2019). About the investigation overall: Patients were excluded if they had prior checkpoint blockade, use of systemic immunosuppressants, or recent radiotherapy or other anti-cancer therapy within 4 weeks. Treatment consisted of either cemiplimab 350 mg every 2 weeks or pembrolizumab 200 mg every 3 weeks. While on anti-PD-1 treatment, some of the patients also continued taking daily vismodegib 150 mg. An average of 113,528 TCR templates (range about 21,000-280,000) and around 36,000 unique clonotypes was obtained for peripheral blood samples. Using site-matched tumors from BCC or SCC patients sampled before and after anti-PD-1 therapy, the study carried out paired single-cell RNA and TCR sequencing. To compare clonotypes in blood versus tumor, bulk TCR sequencing was run on 10 peripheral blood samples drawn from 4 or 5 patients. RECIST version 1.1 was the standard used to evaluate clinical response. Study-wide findings and limitations: Where the novel T cell clones came from was not determined, and possible sources could include lymphoid organs or rare unexpanded clones inside the tumor or in the tumor periphery. About 40% of TCR clonotypes from the tumor were detected in blood, and certain novel exhausted tumor clones were present in blood collected before treatment, which suggests recruitment from the periphery.

Sequenced material: PBMCs, taken before anti-PD-1 treatment. This TCR was recovered from a human donor with basal cell carcinoma. The rearrangement joined TRBV5-4 to TRBJ1-1; D gene: possibly TRBD1, on 5 matching bases. The sequenced DNA: TGTGCCAGCAGCCCATCAACGACAGTGAACACTGAAGCTTTCTTT. Protein translation: CASSPSTTVNTEAFF.